This paragraph covers one T cell receptor beta chain sequence. The antigen is undetermined. Unrecorded immune exposures were likely, despite nominal health at sampling. V lost 2 bases and J lost 9, with 14 bases in between. Germline CDR1 reads SGHAT; CDR2 reads FQNNGV. CDR3 size: 14 residues. With 60 Vbeta and 13 Jbeta primers, the PCR was carried out. Here immunoSEQ multiplex PCR was the method, and the copy in TCRdb shows in-frame clones only, minus some. The table records about 170,000 clones, roughly 80% of them present only once. The sample originates from a study of cytomegalovirus exposure and HLA in healthy donors. General observations from the study: Analysis was carried out at a later point, and it linked a missense DCLRE1C variant to TCR beta V- and J-gene trimming. Per a later analysis, HLA-associated TCR beta chains showed more clonal expansion than other, equally common TCR beta chains.

The TCR was taken from a male donor in good health and CMV-seronegative. Sequenced input: PBMCs. This rearrangement joins TRBV11-2 to TRBJ2-1; D is possibly TRBD2 (5 bases). The CDR3 nucleotides are TGTGCCAGCAGCTTACACTCGGGGTGGGCTGAGCAGTTCTTC. It translates to CASSLHSGWAEQFF. Variable domain in full (rest from reference TRBV11-2 and TRBJ2-1): EAGVAQSPRYKIIEKRQSVAFWCNPISGHATLYWYQQILGQGPKLLIQFQNNGVVDDSQLPKDRFSAERLKGVDSTLKIQPAKLEDSAVYLCASSLHSGWAEQFFGPGTRLTVL.